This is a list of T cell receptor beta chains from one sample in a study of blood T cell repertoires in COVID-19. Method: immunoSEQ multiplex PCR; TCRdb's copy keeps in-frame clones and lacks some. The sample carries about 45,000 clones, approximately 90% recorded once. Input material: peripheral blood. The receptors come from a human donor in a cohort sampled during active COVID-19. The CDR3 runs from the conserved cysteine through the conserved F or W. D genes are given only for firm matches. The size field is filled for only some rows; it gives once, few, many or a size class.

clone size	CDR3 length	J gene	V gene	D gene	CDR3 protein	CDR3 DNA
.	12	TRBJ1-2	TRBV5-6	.	CASSRLGGSYTF	TGTGCCAGCAGCCGCCTTGGAGGGTCCTACACCTTC
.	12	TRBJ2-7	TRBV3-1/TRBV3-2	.	CASSQGSYEQYF	TGTGCCAGCAGCCAAGGCAGTTACGAGCAGTACTTC
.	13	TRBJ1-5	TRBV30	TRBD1	CAWGGQESGPQHF	TGTGCCTGGGGGGGACAGGAGTCGGGGCCCCAGCATTTT
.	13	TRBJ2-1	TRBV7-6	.	CASSSGMIDEQFF	TGTGCCAGCAGTTCGGGGATGATCGATGAGCAGTTCTTC
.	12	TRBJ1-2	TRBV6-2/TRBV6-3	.	CASSTGIYGYTF	TGTGCCAGCAGTACAGGGATCTATGGCTACACCTTC
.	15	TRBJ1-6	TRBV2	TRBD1	CASSGRTGVNSPLHF	TGTGCCAGCAGTGGACGGACAGGGGTGAATTCACCCCTCCACTTT
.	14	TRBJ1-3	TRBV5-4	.	CASSAGGNGNTIYF	TGTGCCAGCAGCGCTGGGGGCAATGGAAACACCATATATTTT
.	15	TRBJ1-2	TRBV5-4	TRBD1	CASSLYRGQDYGYTF	TGTGCCAGCAGCTTGTATAGGGGGCAGGACTATGGCTACACCTTC
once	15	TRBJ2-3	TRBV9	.	CASSVAGLLTDTQYF	TGTGCCAGCAGCGTAGCGGGACTTCTCACAGATACGCAGTATTTT
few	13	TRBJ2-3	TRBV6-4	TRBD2	CASSGGDPDTQYF	TGTGCCAGCAGCGGGGGGGATCCAGATACGCAGTATTTT
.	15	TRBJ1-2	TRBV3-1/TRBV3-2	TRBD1	CASSLDRDRGRDRTF	TGTGCCAGCAGCCTAGACCGGGACAGGGGGCGGGATAGGACCTTC
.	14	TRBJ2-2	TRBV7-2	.	CASSRTLNTGELFF	TGTGCCAGCAGCCGGACATTGAACACCGGGGAGCTGTTTTTT
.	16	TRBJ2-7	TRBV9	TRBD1	CASSVDGNRGLYEQYF	TGTGCCAGCAGCGTAGATGGGAACAGGGGGCTCTACGAGCAGTACTTC
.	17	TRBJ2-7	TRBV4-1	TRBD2	CASSQVVTSGGAYEQYF	TGCGCCAGCAGCCAAGTTGTTACTAGCGGGGGGGCCTACGAGCAGTACTTC
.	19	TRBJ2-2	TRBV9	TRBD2	CASSVDFLGIAGDTGELFF	TGTGCCAGCAGCGTAGACTTCCTCGGGATAGCGGGCGACACCGGGGAGCTGTTTTTT
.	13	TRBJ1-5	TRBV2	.	CASNQAGFGPQHF	TGTGCCAGCAATCAGGCGGGGTTCGGGCCCCAGCATTTT
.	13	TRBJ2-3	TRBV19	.	CASSIDRADTQYF	TGTGCCAGTAGTATAGATCGTGCAGATACGCAGTATTTT
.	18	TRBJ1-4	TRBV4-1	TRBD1	CASSPRDRGRGTVEKLFF	TGCGCCAGCAGCCCGAGGGACAGGGGGCGAGGTACAGTTGAAAAACTGTTTTTT
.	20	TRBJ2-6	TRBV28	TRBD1	CASRVLRRQGRGSGANVLTF	TGTGCCAGCAGGGTCCTGAGAAGACAGGGTAGGGGCTCTGGGGCCAACGTCCTGACTTTC
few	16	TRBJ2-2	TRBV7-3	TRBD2	CASSPPGLAGTGELFF	TGTGCCAGCAGCCCCCCGGGACTAGCGGGGACCGGGGAGCTGTTTTTT
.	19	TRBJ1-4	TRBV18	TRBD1	CASSPPMTGKRLSLEKLFF	TGTGCCAGCTCACCACCGATGACAGGGAAACGGCTATCTCTAGAAAAACTGTTTTTT
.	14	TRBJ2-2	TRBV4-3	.	CASSQGLFTGELFF	TGCGCCAGCAGCCAAGGACTATTTACCGGGGAGCTGTTTTTT
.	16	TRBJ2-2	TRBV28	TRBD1	CASSRWTGLNTGELFF	TGTGCCAGCAGCCGATGGACAGGGCTGAACACCGGGGAGCTGTTTTTT
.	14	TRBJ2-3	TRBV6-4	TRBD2	CASSDGGGADTQYF	TGTGCCAGCAGTGACGGCGGGGGGGCAGATACGCAGTATTTT
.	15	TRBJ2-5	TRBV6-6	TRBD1	CASSYGQGDPETQYF	TGTGCCAGCAGTTACGGCCAGGGGGATCCGGAGACCCAGTACTTC
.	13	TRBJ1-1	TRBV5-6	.	CASSLIMNTEAFF	TGTGCCAGCAGCCTTATTATGAACACTGAAGCTTTCTTT
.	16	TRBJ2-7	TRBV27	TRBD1	CASCLTGGQGAWGQYF	TGTGCCAGCTGTTTAACGGGGGGACAGGGGGCCTGGGGGCAGTACTTC
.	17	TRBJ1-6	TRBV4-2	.	CASSQIGESSYNSPLHF	TGTGCCAGCAGCCAAATCGGGGAGAGCTCCTATAATTCACCCCTCCACTTT
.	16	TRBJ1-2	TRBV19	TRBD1	CASTPFLGQNPYGYTF	TGTGCCAGTACCCCATTTCTGGGACAGAACCCTTATGGCTACACCTTC
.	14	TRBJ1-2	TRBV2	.	CASSEARVGGGYTF	TGTGCCAGCAGTGAAGCGCGGGTGGGGGGAGGCTACACCTTC
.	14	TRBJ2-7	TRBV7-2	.	CASSQDYSINEQYF	TGTGCCAGCAGCCAGGATTATTCGATCAACGAGCAGTACTTC
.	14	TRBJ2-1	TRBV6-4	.	CASSEREGGTAQFF	TGTGCCAGCAGTGAAAGGGAGGGGGGAACGGCGCAGTTCTTC
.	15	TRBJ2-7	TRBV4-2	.	CASSQVAGSVHEQYF	TGTGCCAGCAGCCAAGTCGCCGGGAGCGTCCACGAGCAGTACTTC
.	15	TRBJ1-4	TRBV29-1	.	CSVDLGQGFGEKLFF	TGCAGCGTTGATCTAGGCCAGGGCTTCGGGGAAAAACTGTTTTTT
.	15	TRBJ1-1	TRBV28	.	CASSLSWGQGTEAFF	TGTGCCAGCAGTTTATCTTGGGGGCAGGGTACTGAAGCTTTCTTT
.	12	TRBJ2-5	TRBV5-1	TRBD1	CASSFGDRGLYF	TGCGCCAGCAGCTTTGGGGACAGGGGCCTCTACTTC
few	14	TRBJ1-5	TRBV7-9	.	CASSRTGSNQPQHF	TGTGCCAGCAGCCGCACAGGGAGCAATCAGCCCCAGCATTTT
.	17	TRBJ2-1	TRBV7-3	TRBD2	CASSSGLAGGAYNEQFF	TGTGCCAGCAGCTCGGGACTAGCGGGAGGGGCCTACAATGAGCAGTTCTTC
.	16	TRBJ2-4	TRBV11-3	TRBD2	CASRTGTSPDRSIQYF	TGTGCCAGCAGAACCGGGACTAGCCCTGATCGGAGCATTCAGTACTTC
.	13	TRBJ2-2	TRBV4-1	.	CASSQDRRRELFF	TGCGCCAGCAGCCAAGATAGGAGGAGGGAGCTGTTTTTT
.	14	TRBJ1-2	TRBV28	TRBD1	CASSPTDRVDGYTF	TGTGCCAGCAGTCCCACGGACAGGGTCGACGGCTACACCTTC
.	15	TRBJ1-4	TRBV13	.	CASSFWAGDNEKLFF	TGTGCCAGCAGCTTTTGGGCAGGGGATAATGAAAAACTGTTTTTT
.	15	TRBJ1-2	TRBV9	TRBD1	CASSPLGQGGYGYTF	TGTGCCAGCAGCCCCCTAGGACAGGGGGGATATGGCTACACCTTC
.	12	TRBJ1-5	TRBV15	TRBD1	CATSPGQGLQHF	TGTGCCACCAGTCCGGGACAGGGACTTCAGCATTTT
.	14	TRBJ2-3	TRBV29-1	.	CSVVRGSSTDTQYF	TGCAGCGTTGTTCGAGGATCTAGCACAGATACGCAGTATTTT
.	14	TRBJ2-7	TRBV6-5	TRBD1	CASDPGTGYYEQYF	TGTGCCAGTGACCCCGGGACAGGGTACTACGAGCAGTACTTC
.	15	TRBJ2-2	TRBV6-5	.	CASRSRGENTGELFF	TGTGCCAGCAGGTCCAGGGGGGAGAACACCGGGGAGCTGTTTTTT